The clone carrying this TCR beta chain was detected once. At one end, the junction sequence differs from germline, possibly due to a read error. Study processing details: Estimates of nucleated cell counts were drawn from the amplification of reference gene primers. Profiling relied on immunoSEQ multiplex PCR, and the TCRdb table lists in-frame clones only, not all of them. For V, J and clone size, that table is used; D and trimming come from the DNA. There are roughly 97,000 clones in the sample; around 83% occur only once, and 3.3% lies in the top ten. This sample is part of a study of blood T cell repertoires in COVID-19. Study-wide background: There were acute and convalescent COVID-19 samples, and they came from the United States, Italy and Spain. PBMCs, B-cell-depleted T cells, or T cells provided the cDNA or gDNA that made up the material.

Germline assignment: CDR1 LNHNV and CDR2 YYDKDF (reference sequence). The CDR3 is 15 amino acids. The specimen sequenced was peripheral blood. This chain links TRBV15 with TRBJ1-1; 8 bases match TRBD1. The receptor's source is a woman older than 75 with active or convalescent COVID-19. CDR3 protein: CATNRGTGMNTEAFF. In DNA, the CDR3 is TGTGCCACCAACAGAGGGACAGGTATGAACACTGAAGCTTTCTTT.